This T cell receptor (beta chain) was sequenced for a study of PD-L1 blockade in urothelial cancer. The wider study: It was at 3 weeks (second dose) and 6 weeks after treatment start that blood was analyzed.

Sequencing used immunoSEQ multiplex PCR; TCRdb keeps in-frame clones, though not all of them. The sample holds around 45,000 clones, approximately 83% seen once. Regarding time point: peripheral blood 6 weeks after treatment start. The CDR3 extends over 16 amino acids. The V gene's germline CDR1 is LNHDA and CDR2 SQIVND (reference sequence). The V gene lost 5 bases and the J gene lost 4 bases, with 17 bases spanning the gap. The chain joins TRBV19 to TRBJ1-4; perhaps TRBD1 as D (6 bases). Sequences were derived from PBMCs, sampled around atezolizumab (anti-PD-L1) treatment. The sequence was collected from a man in his 60s with urothelial cancer. CDR3 in amino acids: CASSPLDDRRNEKLFF. In nucleotides, the CDR3 is TGTGCCAGTAGTCCCCTCGACGACAGGCGTAATGAAAAACTGTTTTTT.